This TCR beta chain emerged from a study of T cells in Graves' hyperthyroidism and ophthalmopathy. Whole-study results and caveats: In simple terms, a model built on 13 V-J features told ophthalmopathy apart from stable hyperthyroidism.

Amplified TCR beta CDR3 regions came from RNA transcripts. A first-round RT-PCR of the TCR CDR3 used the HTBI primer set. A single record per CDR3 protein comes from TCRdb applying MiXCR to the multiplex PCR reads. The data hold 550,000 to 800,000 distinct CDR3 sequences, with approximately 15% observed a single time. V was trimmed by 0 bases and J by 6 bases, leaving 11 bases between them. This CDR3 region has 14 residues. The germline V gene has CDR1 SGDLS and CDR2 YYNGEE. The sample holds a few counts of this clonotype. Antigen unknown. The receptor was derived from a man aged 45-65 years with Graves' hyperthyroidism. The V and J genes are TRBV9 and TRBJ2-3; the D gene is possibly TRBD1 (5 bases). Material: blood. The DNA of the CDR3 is TGTGCCAGCAGCGTAGAAGGGGCCGTGGATACGCAGTATTTT. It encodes CASSVEGAVDTQYF.